Listed here is a single T cell receptor beta chain. The antigen is undetermined. Each CDR3 protein gets one entry after TCRdb re-called the RACE reads with MiXCR. The sample has about 42,000 distinct CDR3 sequences, 8% to 9% seen once. The data were obtained in a study of human T cells and chemical hapten exposure. Study-wide findings and caveats: Versus controls, expanded TCRs had significantly more large CDR3 similarity clusters.

V was shortened by 2 bases and J by 1 base, with 9 bases between the two germline ends. Germline V lookup: CDR1 KGHSH, CDR2 LQKENI. This CDR3 comprises 14 residues. Time point noted: patch test 2, 6 weeks after DPC sensitization. As for treatment: therapeutic diphenylcyclopropenone sensitization with weekly scalp DPC. The receptor was isolated from a woman in her thirties or forties with alopecia areata. Some clones in this sample may be carry-over from other donors' samples. This material consisted of whole blood, taken in connection with sensitization to the hapten diphenylcyclopropenone (DPC). V is TRBV18 and J is TRBJ2-7, with D perhaps TRBD1 (5 bases). In DNA form, the CDR3 reads TGTGCCAGCTCACCAGTGGGGCCGTCCTACGAGCAGTACTTC. Its protein is CASSPVGPSYEQYF.